This T cell receptor beta chain was identified during a study of blood T cells in healthy people across ages. Overall study: Through template switching, about one barcoded beta molecule was captured per two T cells, as measured in model experiments.

In its sample, this clonotype was seen many times. A J-beta primer mix and a sample-barcoded 5' primer were used in a second PCR of about 7 to 12 cycles. A tag from a template-switch adaptor with 12 random nucleotides marked each cDNA molecule. From the 5' RACE reads, TCRdb called clonotypes with MiXCR, one entry per CDR3 protein. The sample includes around 2 million distinct CDR3 sequences, 39% of them seen just once. The CDR3 length is 15 residues. Trimming took off 2 bases at V and 1 base at J, with 9 bases between the two ends. In germline, CDR1 is SGHVS, CDR2 FNYEAQ. The sample comprised blood. This TCR was sampled from a human donor in good health. The chain couples TRBV7-6 to TRBJ2-1; weak D call: TRBD2 (5 bases). The DNA for the CDR3 is TGTGCCAGCAGCTTACAAGGGAGTTCCTACAATGAGCAGTTCTTC. Its translation is CASSLQGSSYNEQFF.